Presented here are 26 T cell receptor beta chains from one specimen sequenced in a study of cytomegalovirus exposure and HLA in healthy donors. The repertoire was sequenced with immunoSEQ multiplex PCR; TCRdb's copy has only in-frame clones and lacks some. The sample consists of some 290,000 clones, roughly 86% of them appearing once. The sequenced sample consisted of PBMCs. The receptors shown here come from a man between 25 and 39 years old in good health and CMV-seronegative.

The table lists this clone with a count of one. This rearrangement joins TRBV11-2 to TRBJ1-3; D possibly corresponds to TRBD1 (5 bases). CDR1 SGHAT and CDR2 FQNNGV come from the germline V gene. Trimming took 1 base from V and 0 from J, leaving 13 bases between them. This CDR3 contains 17 residues. CDR3 protein: CASSLGVTDSSGNTIYF. CDR3 in DNA: TGTGCCAGCAGCTTAGGCGTGACAGATAGCTCTGGAAACACCATATATTTT.

This chain joins TRBV5-4 and TRBJ1-1; TRBD1 is a possible D gene (5 bases). The CDR3 is 15 amino acids. The V and J ends lost 2 bases and 5 bases respectively, with 16 bases between them. Per germline, CDR1 SGHNT and CDR2 YYREEE (reference sequence). The CDR3 region is CASSFDDGGGTEAFF. The CDR3 nucleotides are TGTGCCAGCAGCTTCGATGACGGGGGGGGTACTGAAGCTTTCTTT.

The CDR3 loop is CASSRHTEAFF. The CDR3 DNA is TGTGCCAGCAGTCGTCACACTGAAGCTTTCTTT. The V gene is TRBV6-5, the J gene TRBJ1-1; D is uncertain. Trimming pared 5 bases from V and 3 bases from J, leaving 4 bases between. Per the germline V gene, CDR1 is MNHEY and CDR2 is SVGAGI. The length of the CDR3 is 11 residues.

The chain's CDR3 is CASSISQGAGGEQYF. The CDR3 DNA reads TGTGCCAGTAGTATCTCACAGGGGGCGGGCGGCGAGCAGTACTTC. This sequence joins TRBV19 and TRBJ2-7; 9 bases are shared with TRBD1. This CDR3 comprises 15 residues. J gave up 6 bases and V 3 bases, and 9 bases lay outside the gene matches. Germline CDR1 LNHDA, CDR2 SQIVND (reference sequence).

V gene TRBV5-1 combines with J gene TRBJ1-4, with D hard to call. The CDR3 extends over 14 amino acids. The V gene lost 5 bases and the J gene lost 0 bases, with 8 bases spanning the gap. Germline V lookup: CDR1 SGHRS, CDR2 YFSETQ. CDR3 in amino acids: CASSRGPTNEKLFF. The CDR3 DNA is TGCGCCAGCAGTAGAGGTCCAACTAATGAAAAACTGTTTTTT.

This clone showed up just once. The V and J genes are TRBV13 and TRBJ2-3; D is perhaps TRBD1 (5 bases). V lost 4 bases to trimming and J lost 4 bases, with 18 bases between them. The CDR3 sequence is 16 residues long. Germline assignment: CDR1 PRHDT and CDR2 FYEKMQ (reference sequence). The DNA of the CDR3 is TGTGCCAGCAGCTCCGCTTTACAGGAAGTGGCAGATACGCAGTATTTT. Residues: CASSSALQEVADTQYF. Using reference TRBV13 and TRBJ2-3 for the parts outside the CDR3, the full variable domain is AAGVIQSPRHLIKEKRETATLKCYPIPRHDTVYWYQQGPGQDPQFLISFYEKMQSDKGSIPDRFSAQQFSDYHSELNMSSLELGDSALYFCASSSALQEVADTQYFGPGTRLTVL.

The chain couples TRBV6-1 to TRBJ2-3, with a weak D call TRBD1 (5 bases). This CDR3 region has 14 residues. CDR1 and CDR2 from the germline V gene are MNHNS and SASEGT. V lost 8 bases, J lost 1 base, and 13 bases lay in between. CDR3 residues: CASQGIPGTDTQYF. In nucleotides, the CDR3 is TGTGCCAGCCAGGGCATCCCTGGCACAGATACGCAGTATTTT.

The V call is TRBV28, the J call TRBJ2-7, with D unclear. In germline, CDR1 is MDHEN, CDR2 SYDVKM. The V end was cut by 6 bases, the J end by 1 base, with 13 bases between. This CDR3 region has 14 residues. CDR3 loop: CASSVPAGSYEQYF. Here the CDR3 DNA reads TGTGCCAGCAGCGTCCCGGCAGGTTCCTACGAGCAGTACTTC.

This clone appeared a single time. The V and J genes are TRBV27 and TRBJ1-3; D is uncertain. The CDR3 runs 14 residues. Trimming pared 7 bases from V and 0 bases from J, leaving 10 bases between. The germline gives CDR1 MNHEY, CDR2 SMNVEV (reference sequence). CDR3 coding DNA: TGTGCCAGCACCCCCAGGCGCTCTGGAAACACCATATATTTT. This translates into CASTPRRSGNTIYF.

CDR3 DNA sequence: TGTGCCTGGAGACTGGCGGGGGGCAATGAGCAGTTCTTC. It specifies CAWRLAGGNEQFF. The rearrangement joins TRBV30 to TRBJ2-1, with TRBD2 matching over 8 bases. CDR3 length: 13 residues. With 3 bases clipped from V and 6 bases from J, the junction kept 4 bases outside the gene matches. Germline values: CDR1 GTSNPN, CDR2 SVGIG (reference sequence).

The chain employs TRBV5-1 and TRBJ1-3; D remains unclear. V was cut by 3 bases and J by 0 bases, with 19 bases left in between. Germline V gives CDR1 SGHRS, CDR2 YFSETQ. This CDR3 is built from 18 residues. Here the CDR3 reads CASSSSPGAGGSGNTIYF. The CDR3 DNA follows: TGCGCCAGCAGCTCGTCCCCAGGTGCCGGTGGCTCTGGAAACACCATATATTTT.

In its sample, this clone was seen once. This sequence joins TRBV5-8 and TRBJ2-2; TRBD1 matches 7 bases. This CDR3 comprises 16 residues. Germline V gives CDR1 SGHTS, CDR2 YDEGEE. V lost 4 bases to trimming and J lost 6 bases; unmatched junction nucleotides: 12. The CDR3 protein is CASSQGQVLLSGELFF. CDR3 DNA: TGTGCCAGCAGCCAAGGACAGGTCTTACTTTCCGGGGAGCTGTTTTTT.

CDR3 loop: CASSALAGEGETQYF. The DNA for the CDR3 is TGTGCCAGCAGTGCCCTAGCGGGGGAAGGAGAGACCCAGTACTTC. This chain uses TRBV27 with TRBJ2-5; 10 bases are a match to TRBD2. CDR1 and CDR2 from the germline V gene are MNHEY and SMNVEV (reference sequence). V was pared by 5 bases and J by 4 bases, with 7 bases of the junction left unmatched. The CDR3 runs 15 residues.

The chain links TRBV29-1 to TRBJ2-7, with 11 bases matching TRBD1. Germline CDR1 SQVTM, CDR2 ANQGSEA. V trimming: 5 bases; J trimming: 5 bases; junction bases outside the gene matches: 5. The CDR3 is made up of 13 amino acids. The CDR3 protein is CSVRRGQGDEQYF. DNA of the CDR3: TGCAGCGTTCGCCGGGGACAGGGGGACGAGCAGTACTTC.

The chain uses TRBV11-2 and TRBJ1-1; D ambiguous. The CDR3 extends over 14 amino acids. CDR1 and CDR2 from the germline V gene are SGHAT and FQNNGV. The V and J ends lost 4 bases and 5 bases respectively, with 14 bases between them. The CDR3 DNA reads TGTGCCAGCAGCTGGCGTAGTCCGGAGACTGAAGCTTTCTTT. As protein: CASSWRSPETEAFF.

This clone was recorded a few times. The chain combines TRBV13 with TRBJ2-7; perhaps TRBD2 as D (7 bases). This CDR3 has 15 residues. Germline V gene data show CDR1 as PRHDT and CDR2 as FYEKMQ (reference sequence). V was shortened by 6 bases and J by 7 bases, with 22 bases between the two germline ends. The CDR3 sequence: CASSSAGATSGEQYF. The DNA of the CDR3 is TGTGCCAGCAGTTCCGCGGGGGCCACCTCGGGGGAGCAGTACTTC.

V gene TRBV5-1 combines with J gene TRBJ1-4, with unresolved D. This CDR3 is 14 amino acids long. V lost 5 bases and J 5 bases, leaving 13 bases between the germline ends. Germline CDR1 reads SGHRS; CDR2 reads YFSETQ. CDR3: CASRRAGKNEKLFF. The CDR3, as DNA: TGCGCCAGCAGGCGTGCGGGAAAAAATGAAAAACTGTTTTTT.

This rearrangement joins TRBV7-7 to TRBJ2-1, with TRBD2 matching over 11 bases. Germline loops: CDR1 SSHAT, CDR2 FNYEAQ (reference sequence). This CDR3 comprises 15 residues. The V gene end was trimmed by 4 bases and the J gene end by 3 bases; junction bases not matched to a gene: 2. As DNA, the CDR3 is TGTGCCAGCAGCTCGGGACTAGCGGACTACAATGAGCAGTTCTTC. It yields the protein CASSSGLADYNEQFF.

This chain links TRBV11-2 with TRBJ1-3; the D gene is possibly TRBD1 (6 bases). Looked up from germline, CDR1 is SGHAT and CDR2 is FQNNGV. V was clipped by 8 bases and J by 4 bases, with 15 bases between them. This CDR3 spans 14 amino acids. CDR3 nucleotides: TGTGCCAGCGCCGCGGGGGCTCTAGGAAACACCATATATTTT. Translation gives CASAAGALGNTIYF. The variable domain in full, with the rest retrieved from reference TRBV11-2 and TRBJ1-3, is EAGVAQSPRYKIIEKRQSVAFWCNPISGHATLYWYQQILGQGPKLLIQFQNNGVVDDSQLPKDRFSAERLKGVDSTLKIQPAKLEDSAVYLCASAAGALGNTIYFGEGSWLTVV.

The chain joins TRBV7-9 to TRBJ2-5; D possibly corresponds to TRBD1 (6 bases). Between the trimmed V and J ends, which lost 3 bases and 5 bases, there was a span of 16 bases. Germline V gene sequence: CDR1 SEHNR, CDR2 FQNEAQ (reference sequence). This CDR3 is built from 15 residues. Written as DNA, the CDR3 is TGTGCCAGCAGCTTCGGGGCAGGGGAAGGGGAGACCCAGTACTTC. Its protein product is CASSFGAGEGETQYF.

This sequence joins TRBV4-1 and TRBJ2-5; 11 nucleotides match TRBD2. The CDR3 has 14 amino acids. The V and J ends lost 4 bases and 5 bases, in that order; junction bases with no gene match: 3. The germline CDR1 and CDR2 sequences are MGHRA and YSYEKL. This CDR3 is CASSLAGGRETQYF. Written as DNA, the CDR3 is TGCGCCAGCAGCCTAGCGGGGGGGCGGGAGACCCAGTACTTC.

The chain uses TRBV7-9 and TRBJ1-2; 8 bases are a match to TRBD1. The CDR3 has 14 amino acids. Germline V lookup: CDR1 SEHNR, CDR2 FQNEAQ (reference sequence). Trimming removed 5 bases from V and 7 bases from J; junction bases left unmatched: 9. The CDR3 here is CASSQDRGGSGYTF. The CDR3 region has the DNA TGTGCCAGCAGCCAAGACAGGGGTGGTAGTGGCTACACCTTC.

The chain recombines TRBV5-4 with TRBJ2-7; 7 nucleotides match TRBD1. Unmatched junction bases numbered 10, after V lost 2 bases and J lost 2 bases. Germline V gives CDR1 SGHNT, CDR2 YYREEE (reference sequence). This CDR3 spans 16 amino acids. The CDR3 region is CASSFIPGDRPYEQYF. The CDR3 DNA reads TGTGCCAGCAGCTTTATCCCTGGGGACAGACCCTACGAGCAGTACTTC.

V usage is TRBV7-9 and J usage is TRBJ1-2, with D uncertain. The CDR3 spans 15 residues. Trimming cost V 3 bases and J 2 bases, with 13 bases left between them. Germline-derived CDR1 and CDR2 are SEHNR and FQNEAQ (reference sequence). The CDR3 loop reads CASSFPRGANYGYTF. The CDR3 nucleotides are TGTGCCAGCAGCTTTCCACGGGGTGCGAACTATGGCTACACCTTC.

This sequence joins TRBV19 and TRBJ1-2, with 7 nucleotides matching TRBD1. CDR3 length equals 16 residues. CDR1 and CDR2 (germline): LNHDA, SQIVND (reference sequence). Trimming at V came to 11 bases and at J to 0 bases, leaving 15 bases not matched to a gene. CDR3 nucleotides: TGTGCCTGGCACCGGGACAGAAGGGCCTCTAACTATGGCTACACCTTC. Translated: CAWHRDRRASNYGYTF.

The chain links TRBV4-2 to TRBJ2-1; TRBD2 matches at 13 bases. Looked up from germline, CDR1 is LGHNA and CDR2 is YNFKEQ. Unmatched junction bases numbered 2, after V lost 0 bases and J lost 9 bases. The CDR3 loop spans 15 amino acids. In DNA, the CDR3 is TGTGCCAGCAGCCAAGATACTAGCGGGGGGGGTGAGCAGTTCTTC. Its translation: CASSQDTSGGGEQFF.